This TCR beta chain was retrieved from a study of cytomegalovirus exposure and HLA in healthy donors. In its sample, this clone was seen once. Germline V gene sequence: CDR1 SGHDT, CDR2 YYEEEE. V was pared by 2 bases and J by 2 bases, with 3 bases of the junction left unmatched. The CDR3 runs 14 residues. Only in-frame clones appear in the TCRdb table, and some are missing; sequencing was by immunoSEQ multiplex PCR. The data hold 98,000 or so clones, with roughly 95% observed a single time. Source material: PBMCs. The sequence derives from a woman younger than 30 in good health and CMV-seronegative. The chain employs TRBV5-6 and TRBJ1-2, with 7 bases identical to TRBD1. CDR3 residues: CASSFGTENYGYTF. The CDR3, as DNA: TGTGCCAGCAGCTTTGGGACAGAAAACTATGGCTACACCTTC.